A single sample gave rise to the 15 T cell receptor beta chains below, sequenced in a study of T cells after yellow fever vaccination. TCRdb re-derived calls from the 5' RACE reads in MiXCR, one entry per CDR3 protein. The table includes a few hundred thousand distinct CDR3 sequences, approximately 21% detected once. The input for sequencing was PBMCs, taken 15 days after the yellow fever booster vaccination. These TCRs come from a young man who received the YFV17D yellow fever vaccine.

Only a few counts were recorded for this clonotype. The V gene is TRBV15, the J gene TRBJ2-1, with D perhaps given as TRBD1 or TRBD2 (5 bases each). Trimming removed 7 bases from V and 5 bases from J, with 12 bases in between. The V gene's germline CDR1 is LNHNV and CDR2 YYDKDF (reference sequence). This CDR3 has 13 residues. The CDR3 loop is CATNRDLDNEQFF. As DNA, the CDR3 is TGTGCCACCAACCGGGACCTTGACAATGAGCAGTTCTTC.

There are a few counts of this clonotype. The chain joins TRBV2 to TRBJ2-3; a possible D gene is TRBD2 (5 bases). Trimming shortened V by 11 bases and J by 5 bases, and 17 bases separated the two germline ends. The germline CDR1 and CDR2 sequences are SNHLY and FYNNEI. The CDR3 spans 13 residues. Here the CDR3 DNA reads TGTGCCGCCGGGGTGGGAGCGGTAGATACGCAGTATTTT. Amino acids: CAAGVGAVDTQYF.

This chain joins TRBV18 and TRBJ2-3, with D unresolved. CDR1 and CDR2 from the germline V gene are KGHSH and LQKENI. The CDR3 is 15 amino acids. V was trimmed by 3 bases and J by 2 bases, leaving 12 bases between them. CDR3 amino acids: CASSPVGLITDTQYF. The CDR3 coding sequence is TGTGCCAGCTCACCGGTTGGCCTAATCACAGATACGCAGTATTTT.

This clonotype was seen more than once but under ten times. The chain is built from TRBV5-1 and TRBJ2-7; TRBD2 is a possible D gene (6 bases). The CDR3 runs to 14 residues. Germline loops: CDR1 SGHRS, CDR2 YFSETQ. The V end was cut by 6 bases, the J end by 5 bases, with 18 bases between. CDR3 bases: TGCGCCAGCAACCGGGAGAACGGGGACCACGAGCAGTACTTC. Its translation is CASNRENGDHEQYF.

In its sample, this clonotype was seen a few times. The chain combines TRBV9 with TRBJ2-7, with D possibly matching TRBD1 (6 bases). V lost 4 bases and J lost 6, with 20 bases in between. The V gene's germline CDR1 is SGDLS and CDR2 YYNGEE. The CDR3 spans 15 residues. The DNA for the CDR3 is TGTGCCAGCAGCACCCGAGCCATACAGGGATCCGAGCAGTACTTC. Translation: CASSTRAIQGSEQYF.

This chain connects TRBV5-1 to TRBJ2-5; 7 nucleotides match TRBD1. This CDR3 comprises 17 residues. V trimming: 5 bases; J trimming: 5 bases; junction bases outside the gene matches: 18. The germline gives CDR1 SGHRS, CDR2 YFSETQ. CDR3 DNA sequence: TGCGCCAGCAGTCCCGGGCTTCGACAGGGCATTAGGGAGACCCAGTACTTC. Its translation is CASSPGLRQGIRETQYF.

This clonotype was counted between two and nine times. The rearrangement links TRBV7-6 to TRBJ2-7, with D possibly matching TRBD2 (7 bases). Trimming shortened V by 3 bases and J by 4 bases, and 13 bases separated the two germline ends. Germline CDR1 and CDR2: SGHVS and FNYEAQ. The CDR3 consists of 14 residues. This CDR3 reads CASSLRGGGYEQYF. The CDR3 DNA follows: TGTGCCAGCAGCTTGCGGGGAGGGGGATACGAGCAGTACTTC.

This clonotype has more than one count but fewer than ten. The chain joins TRBV5-1 to TRBJ2-2; D gene uncertain. The CDR3 covers 12 residues. The V gene's germline CDR1 is SGHRS and CDR2 YFSETQ. V was cut by 3 bases and J by 6 bases, with 6 bases left in between. In DNA, the CDR3 is TGCGCCAGCAGCTCCATGGCCGGGGAGCTGTTTTTT. Protein: CASSSMAGELFF.

The chain uses TRBV18 and TRBJ2-5; 13 positions agree with TRBD2. The CDR3 has 16 residues. J lost 5 bases, V lost 3 bases, and 6 bases had no gene match. Germline-derived CDR1 and CDR2 are KGHSH and LQKENI. Here the CDR3 reads CASSPSGLAGVETQYF. The DNA for the CDR3 is TGTGCCAGCTCACCTTCAGGACTAGCGGGAGTGGAGACCCAGTACTTC.

This chain links TRBV15 with TRBJ2-7; 12 bases align to TRBD2. The CDR3 is made up of 15 amino acids. Germline V gene sequence: CDR1 LNHNV, CDR2 YYDKDF (reference sequence). Trimming removed 2 bases from V and 4 bases from J; junction bases left unmatched: 3. This CDR3 is CATSRRLAGAYEQYF. The CDR3 DNA is TGTGCCACCAGCAGAAGACTAGCGGGAGCTTACGAGCAGTACTTC.

The DNA for the CDR3 is TGTGCCAGCAGTGCACAGGGATCCTCCAAAAACATTCAGTACTTC. Its translation is CASSAQGSSKNIQYF. The chain combines TRBV2 with TRBJ2-4; possible D gene TRBD1, 6 bases. Germline CDR1 SNHLY, CDR2 FYNNEI. Trimming cost V 4 bases and J 2 bases, with 12 bases left between them. This CDR3 comprises 15 residues.

A few counts support this clonotype. The chain is built from TRBV28 and TRBJ2-4; 8 bases agree with TRBD1. The CDR3 runs 16 residues. Germline V gives CDR1 MDHEN, CDR2 SYDVKM. V was pared by 5 bases and J by 0 bases, with 6 bases of the junction left unmatched. CDR3 in amino acids: CASSPWTGIAKNIQYF. DNA of the CDR3: TGTGCCAGCAGTCCCTGGACAGGGATAGCCAAAAACATTCAGTACTTC.

This clonotype has only a few counts. The chain has TRBV11-2 and TRBJ2-3; the match to TRBD2 covers 10 bases. Germline CDR1 is SGHAT and CDR2 is FQNNGV. The CDR3 has 15 residues. Trimming removed 3 bases from V and 8 bases from J; junction bases left unmatched: 8. The CDR3 loop is CASSFPTSGSPTQYF. For the CDR3, the DNA is TGTGCCAGCAGCTTCCCGACTAGCGGGTCTCCTACGCAGTATTTT.

The J gene is TRBJ2-7, the V gene TRBV20-1; perhaps TRBD1 as D (6 bases). Per the germline V gene, CDR1 is DFQATT and CDR2 is SNEGSKA (reference sequence). This CDR3 region has 14 residues. Trimming took off 5 bases at V and 3 bases at J, with 17 bases between the two ends. The CDR3 DNA sequence: TGCAGTGCTCGGCGGACAGCAACCGACTACGAGCAGTACTTC. Translated: CSARRTATDYEQYF.

Only a few counts were recorded for this clonotype. V and J are TRBV20-1 and TRBJ2-1; D may be TRBD1 or TRBD2 (6 bases each). The V end was cut by 6 bases, the J end by 12 bases, with 18 bases between. This CDR3 region has 12 residues. From germline, CDR1 is DFQATT and CDR2 SNEGSKA (reference sequence). CDR3 sequence reads: CSAPGVPQGQFF. CDR3 DNA: TGCAGTGCCCCGGGGGTGCCACAGGGGCAGTTCTTC.